These T cell receptor beta chains were read from a single sample in a study of CD8+ T cells in alopecia areata. The protocol was immunoSEQ multiplex PCR, while the TCRdb copy is restricted to in-frame clones and leaves out a portion. The sample yields about 200,000 clones, 50% to 60% seen once. Source: CD4+ T cells sorted from blood, taken at week 0. These receptor sequences come from a human donor with alopecia areata. The CDR3 runs from the conserved cysteine through the conserved F or W. Each record gives: D gene, CDR3 length, clone size, J gene, V gene, CDR3 DNA, CDR3 protein. A D gene is named only where the DNA matches it firmly. Clone size, where shown, is once, few, many, or a class for clones that have expanded.

D gene: .
CDR3 length: 13
clone size: .
J gene: TRBJ1-6
V gene: TRBV2
CDR3 DNA: TGTGCCAGCAGTGTTACTTTCAATTCACCCCTCCACTTT
CDR3 protein: CASSVTFNSPLHF

D gene: .
CDR3 length: 15
clone size: few
J gene: TRBJ2-6
V gene: TRBV7-2
CDR3 DNA: TGTGCCAGCAGCTTAGCGGGCTCTGGGGCCAACGTCCTGACTTTC
CDR3 protein: CASSLAGSGANVLTF

D gene: .
CDR3 length: 14
clone size: .
J gene: TRBJ2-5
V gene: TRBV6-1
CDR3 DNA: TGTGCCAGCAGTGAAGGGCTGGACCAAGAGACCCAGTACTTC
CDR3 protein: CASSEGLDQETQYF

D gene: .
CDR3 length: 15
clone size: .
J gene: TRBJ2-7
V gene: TRBV11-2
CDR3 DNA: TGTGCCAGCAGCTTAGATCCAGCCGCCTCCTACGAGCAGTACTTC
CDR3 protein: CASSLDPAASYEQYF

D gene: .
CDR3 length: 14
clone size: .
J gene: TRBJ2-1
V gene: TRBV28
CDR3 DNA: TGTGCCAGCAGTTCCCCGTGGGGGGATGGTGAGCAGTTCTTC
CDR3 protein: CASSSPWGDGEQFF

D gene: .
CDR3 length: 14
clone size: few
J gene: TRBJ2-1
V gene: TRBV5-1
CDR3 DNA: TGCGCCAGCAGCTCGAAGACCGTCACTAATGAGCAGTTCTTC
CDR3 protein: CASSSKTVTNEQFF

D gene: TRBD1
CDR3 length: 15
clone size: .
J gene: TRBJ2-7
V gene: TRBV30
CDR3 DNA: TGTGCCTGGTTCTCCGGGACAGGGGGCAGGTACGAGCAGTACTTC
CDR3 protein: CAWFSGTGGRYEQYF

D gene: TRBD1
CDR3 length: 16
clone size: .
J gene: TRBJ1-2
V gene: TRBV11-2
CDR3 DNA: TGTGCCAGCAGCCACCATGCAGGGACAGGGGAAAATGGCTACACCTTC
CDR3 protein: CASSHHAGTGENGYTF

D gene: .
CDR3 length: 15
clone size: .
J gene: TRBJ1-5
V gene: TRBV2
CDR3 DNA: TGTGCCAGCAGTGCGGCAGGTCACGGCAATCAGCCCCAGCATTTT
CDR3 protein: CASSAAGHGNQPQHF

D gene: .
CDR3 length: 15
clone size: .
J gene: TRBJ2-1
V gene: TRBV5-4
CDR3 DNA: TGTGCCAGCAGCTTAGGGCAGAGCTCCTACAATGAGCAGTTCTTC
CDR3 protein: CASSLGQSSYNEQFF

D gene: .
CDR3 length: 15
clone size: .
J gene: TRBJ1-5
V gene: TRBV7-2
CDR3 DNA: TGTGCCAGCTCTTGGGGCCAAGTTAGCAATCAGCCCCAGCATTTT
CDR3 protein: CASSWGQVSNQPQHF

D gene: TRBD2
CDR3 length: 16
clone size: few
J gene: TRBJ2-1
V gene: TRBV10-3
CDR3 DNA: TGTGCCATCAGTGGACGGGGGGGGCTGGGATCCCATGAGCAGTTCTTC
CDR3 protein: CAISGRGGLGSHEQFF

D gene: .
CDR3 length: 15
clone size: .
J gene: TRBJ2-3
V gene: TRBV7-2
CDR3 DNA: TGTGCCAGCAGTCCTCAGAGGTGGAGCACAGATACGCAGTATTTT
CDR3 protein: CASSPQRWSTDTQYF

D gene: .
CDR3 length: 10
clone size: .
J gene: TRBJ2-7
V gene: TRBV6-5
CDR3 DNA: TGTGCCAGCGGCTTCTACGAGCAGTACTTC
CDR3 protein: CASGFYEQYF

D gene: TRBD1
CDR3 length: 16
clone size: .
J gene: TRBJ2-5
V gene: TRBV7-9
CDR3 DNA: TGTGCCAGCAGCTTAGCGCAAAGGACAGGGGGCGCGGCCCAGTACTTC
CDR3 protein: CASSLAQRTGGAAQYF

D gene: .
CDR3 length: 13
clone size: .
J gene: TRBJ1-1
V gene: TRBV29-1
CDR3 DNA: TGCAGCGTTGTGTCGACAGAGAACACTGAAGCTTTCTTT
CDR3 protein: CSVVSTENTEAFF

D gene: .
CDR3 length: 15
clone size: once
J gene: TRBJ1-1
V gene: TRBV25-1
CDR3 DNA: TGTGCCAGCAGCCGACAGGACCTCATGAACACTGAAGCTTTCTTT
CDR3 protein: CASSRQDLMNTEAFF

D gene: TRBD1
CDR3 length: 17
clone size: .
J gene: TRBJ2-6
V gene: TRBV29-1
CDR3 DNA: TGCAGCGTCCGGACAGGGGGAATTAGATCTGGGGCCAACGTCCTGACTTTC
CDR3 protein: CSVRTGGIRSGANVLTF

D gene: .
CDR3 length: 13
clone size: once
J gene: TRBJ2-7
V gene: TRBV29-1
CDR3 DNA: TGCAGCGTACGCGAGATCCGCTCCTACGAGCAGTACTTC
CDR3 protein: CSVREIRSYEQYF

D gene: TRBD1
CDR3 length: 12
clone size: .
J gene: TRBJ1-1
V gene: TRBV29-1
CDR3 DNA: TGCAGCGTTGAGGGACAGGGGGCTGACGCTTTCTTT
CDR3 protein: CSVEGQGADAFF

D gene: .
CDR3 length: 14
clone size: few
J gene: TRBJ2-3
V gene: TRBV7-3
CDR3 DNA: TGTGCCAGCAGCTTAGCGGGAATGGCAGATACGCAGTATTTT
CDR3 protein: CASSLAGMADTQYF

D gene: .
CDR3 length: 13
clone size: few
J gene: TRBJ2-3
V gene: TRBV7-9
CDR3 DNA: TGTGCCATTCCCGCGGCTAGCACAGATACGCAGTATTTT
CDR3 protein: CAIPAASTDTQYF

D gene: .
CDR3 length: 10
clone size: few
J gene: TRBJ1-1
V gene: TRBV29-1
CDR3 DNA: TGCAGCGCTGGACAGATTGAAGCTTTCTTT
CDR3 protein: CSAGQIEAFF

D gene: .
CDR3 length: 14
clone size: .
J gene: TRBJ1-2
V gene: TRBV5-1
CDR3 DNA: TGCGCCAGCAGCCCGGAGGTTGGGGGCAGGGGCTACACCTTC
CDR3 protein: CASSPEVGGRGYTF

D gene: .
CDR3 length: 13
clone size: .
J gene: TRBJ2-3
V gene: TRBV6-5
CDR3 DNA: TGTGCCAGCAGCCGCACAGGGATAGATACGCAGTATTTT
CDR3 protein: CASSRTGIDTQYF

D gene: TRBD1
CDR3 length: 15
clone size: .
J gene: TRBJ1-1
V gene: TRBV11-2
CDR3 DNA: TGTGCCAGCAGCTTAGAGAGGGGCAGGGGGACTGAAGCTTTCTTT
CDR3 protein: CASSLERGRGTEAFF

D gene: .
CDR3 length: 12
clone size: .
J gene: TRBJ2-2
V gene: TRBV5-4
CDR3 DNA: TGTGCCAGCAGCAGCGGGACCGGGGAGCTGTTTTTT
CDR3 protein: CASSSGTGELFF

D gene: .
CDR3 length: 13
clone size: .
J gene: TRBJ2-4
V gene: TRBV7-2
CDR3 DNA: TGTGCCAGCAGCGTCCGAACCAAAAACATTCAGTACTTC
CDR3 protein: CASSVRTKNIQYF

D gene: .
CDR3 length: 14
clone size: .
J gene: TRBJ1-1
V gene: TRBV6-5
CDR3 DNA: TGTGCCAGCAGTTTATCTTGGGGGCTTTCCGAAGCTTTCTTT
CDR3 protein: CASSLSWGLSEAFF

D gene: TRBD1
CDR3 length: 14
clone size: .
J gene: TRBJ2-2
V gene: TRBV30
CDR3 DNA: TGTGCCTGGACCCCGGGACAGAGAACCGGGGAGCTGTTTTTT
CDR3 protein: CAWTPGQRTGELFF

D gene: .
CDR3 length: 13
clone size: .
J gene: TRBJ2-7
V gene: TRBV5-1
CDR3 DNA: TGCGCCAGCAGCTTGGAGCCCCGGGGGGAGCAGTACTTC
CDR3 protein: CASSLEPRGEQYF

D gene: .
CDR3 length: 14
clone size: .
J gene: TRBJ1-4
V gene: TRBV5-1
CDR3 DNA: TGCGCCAGCAGCTTGGGAGGGAGTAATGAAAAACTGTTTTTT
CDR3 protein: CASSLGGSNEKLFF

D gene: TRBD1
CDR3 length: 16
clone size: .
J gene: TRBJ2-7
V gene: TRBV6-1
CDR3 DNA: TGTGCCAGCAGTGAATATACCGACAGGGGGAAGAGCGAGCAGTACTTC
CDR3 protein: CASSEYTDRGKSEQYF

D gene: .
CDR3 length: 15
clone size: .
J gene: TRBJ2-3
V gene: TRBV11-2
CDR3 DNA: TGTGCCAGCAGCCCCCGGCGCGGTGAGCGAGATACGCAGTATTTT
CDR3 protein: CASSPRRGERDTQYF

D gene: TRBD1
CDR3 length: 15
clone size: few
J gene: TRBJ2-1
V gene: TRBV9
CDR3 DNA: TGTGCCAGCAGCGCGGACAGGGGGCCTGTCAATGAGCAGTTCTTC
CDR3 protein: CASSADRGPVNEQFF

D gene: .
CDR3 length: 13
clone size: few
J gene: TRBJ2-2
V gene: TRBV9
CDR3 DNA: TGTGCCAGCAGCGTAGAGGGGGCCGGGGAGCTGTTTTTT
CDR3 protein: CASSVEGAGELFF

D gene: .
CDR3 length: 17
clone size: .
J gene: TRBJ1-5
V gene: TRBV4-1
CDR3 DNA: TGCGCCAGCAGCCAAGATCTGAGACAAGGCGGTTATCAGCCCCAGCATTTT
CDR3 protein: CASSQDLRQGGYQPQHF

D gene: .
CDR3 length: 15
clone size: .
J gene: TRBJ2-7
V gene: TRBV4-1
CDR3 DNA: TGCGCCAGCAGCCAAGGCCTAGGGGTGGGGTACGAGCAGTACTTC
CDR3 protein: CASSQGLGVGYEQYF

D gene: .
CDR3 length: 14
clone size: .
J gene: TRBJ2-3
V gene: TRBV5-1
CDR3 DNA: TGCGCCAGCAGCTTGATGGGGGAGACTGATACGCAGTATTTT
CDR3 protein: CASSLMGETDTQYF

D gene: .
CDR3 length: 15
clone size: .
J gene: TRBJ1-4
V gene: TRBV7-9
CDR3 DNA: TGTGCCAGCAGCCGAGCGGGCAGTGTCGGTGAAAAACTGTTTTTT
CDR3 protein: CASSRAGSVGEKLFF

D gene: .
CDR3 length: 13
clone size: few
J gene: TRBJ2-3
V gene: TRBV25-1
CDR3 DNA: TGTGCCAGCAGTGACCCCAGGGGAAATACGCAGTATTTT
CDR3 protein: CASSDPRGNTQYF

D gene: .
CDR3 length: 15
clone size: .
J gene: TRBJ2-7
V gene: TRBV25-1
CDR3 DNA: TGTGCCAGCAGTGAATCGTTTACGTCTACCTACGAGCAGTACTTC
CDR3 protein: CASSESFTSTYEQYF

D gene: TRBD1
CDR3 length: 15
clone size: .
J gene: TRBJ1-6
V gene: TRBV7-3
CDR3 DNA: TGTGCCAGCAGCTGGGGACAGGCGGATAATTCACCCCTCCACTTT
CDR3 protein: CASSWGQADNSPLHF

D gene: TRBD2
CDR3 length: 15
clone size: few
J gene: TRBJ2-2
V gene: TRBV30
CDR3 DNA: TGTGCCTGGAGCGGGACTAGGGGGAGCACCGGGGAGCTGTTTTTT
CDR3 protein: CAWSGTRGSTGELFF

D gene: TRBD1
CDR3 length: 14
clone size: .
J gene: TRBJ1-5
V gene: TRBV6-5
CDR3 DNA: TGTGCCAGCAGTTATTCAGGGGGAATTCAGCCCCAGCATTTT
CDR3 protein: CASSYSGGIQPQHF

D gene: .
CDR3 length: 13
clone size: .
J gene: TRBJ2-7
V gene: TRBV7-7
CDR3 DNA: TGTGCTAGCAGCTCCGTAAGCTCCTACGAGCAGTACTTC
CDR3 protein: CASSSVSSYEQYF

D gene: .
CDR3 length: 14
clone size: .
J gene: TRBJ2-5
V gene: TRBV5-1
CDR3 DNA: TGCGCCAGCAGCTTGGCCGGACCCCAAGAGACCCAGTACTTC
CDR3 protein: CASSLAGPQETQYF

D gene: .
CDR3 length: 14
clone size: .
J gene: TRBJ1-5
V gene: TRBV7-9
CDR3 DNA: TGTGCCAGCAGCCCTGGGGGGTCCCATCAGCCCCAGCATTTT
CDR3 protein: CASSPGGSHQPQHF

D gene: TRBD2
CDR3 length: 14
clone size: .
J gene: TRBJ2-3
V gene: TRBV30
CDR3 DNA: TGTGCCTGTCGTCTAGCGGGAGTGACAGATACGCAGTATTTT
CDR3 protein: CACRLAGVTDTQYF

D gene: TRBD1
CDR3 length: 19
clone size: .
J gene: TRBJ1-5
V gene: TRBV23-1
CDR3 DNA: TGCGCCAGCAGTCAATCCCGGACAGGGGACTCTCGTAGCAATCAGCCCCAGCATTTT
CDR3 protein: CASSQSRTGDSRSNQPQHF

D gene: TRBD1
CDR3 length: 14
clone size: .
J gene: TRBJ1-1
V gene: TRBV9
CDR3 DNA: TGTGCCAGCAGCGTAGAGGGGACAGGGGAGTCAGCTTTCTTT
CDR3 protein: CASSVEGTGESAFF

D gene: .
CDR3 length: 14
clone size: few
J gene: TRBJ1-6
V gene: TRBV7-2
CDR3 DNA: TGTGCCAGCAGCCAGGTGGTTGTTGATTCACCCCTCCACTTT
CDR3 protein: CASSQVVVDSPLHF

D gene: .
CDR3 length: 14
clone size: .
J gene: TRBJ2-7
V gene: TRBV4-2
CDR3 DNA: TGTGCCAGCAGCCAAGGATTCTTCGACTACGAGCAGTACTTC
CDR3 protein: CASSQGFFDYEQYF